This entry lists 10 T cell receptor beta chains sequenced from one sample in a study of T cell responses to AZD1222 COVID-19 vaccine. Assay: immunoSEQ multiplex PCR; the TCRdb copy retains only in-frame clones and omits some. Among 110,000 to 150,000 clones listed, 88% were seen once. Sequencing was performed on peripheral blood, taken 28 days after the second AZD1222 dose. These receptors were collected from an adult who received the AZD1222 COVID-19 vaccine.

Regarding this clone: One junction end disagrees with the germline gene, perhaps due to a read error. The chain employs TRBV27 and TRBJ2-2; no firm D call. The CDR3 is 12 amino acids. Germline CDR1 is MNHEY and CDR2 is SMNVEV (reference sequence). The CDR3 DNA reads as TGTGCCAGCCCCTCTTTCACCTGGGAGCTGTTTTTT. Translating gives CASPSFTWELFF.

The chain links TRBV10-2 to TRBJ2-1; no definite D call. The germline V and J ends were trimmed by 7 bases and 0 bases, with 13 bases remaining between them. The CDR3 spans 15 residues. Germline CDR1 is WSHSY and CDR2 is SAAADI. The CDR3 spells CASNLDPSSYNEQFF. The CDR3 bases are TGCGCCAGCAACCTAGACCCGAGCTCCTACAATGAGCAGTTCTTC.

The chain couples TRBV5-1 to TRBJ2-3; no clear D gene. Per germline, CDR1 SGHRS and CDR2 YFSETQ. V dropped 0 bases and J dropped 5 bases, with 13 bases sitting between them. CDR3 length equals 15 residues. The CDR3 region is CASSLVNPPVDTQYF. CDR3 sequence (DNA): TGCGCCAGCAGCTTGGTAAACCCCCCGGTAGATACGCAGTATTTT.

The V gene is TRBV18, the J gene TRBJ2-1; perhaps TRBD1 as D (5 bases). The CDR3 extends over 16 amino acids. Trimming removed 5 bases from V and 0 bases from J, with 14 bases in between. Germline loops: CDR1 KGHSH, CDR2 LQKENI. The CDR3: CASSFATVASYNEQFF. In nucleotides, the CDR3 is TGTGCCAGCTCATTCGCGACAGTGGCCTCCTACAATGAGCAGTTCTTC.

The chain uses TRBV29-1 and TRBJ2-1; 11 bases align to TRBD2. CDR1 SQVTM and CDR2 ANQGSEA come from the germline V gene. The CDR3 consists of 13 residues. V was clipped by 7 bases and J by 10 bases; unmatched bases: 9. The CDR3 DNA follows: TGCAGCGCCTTAGCGGGGGGGCTAACGGAGCAGTTCTTC. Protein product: CSALAGGLTEQFF.

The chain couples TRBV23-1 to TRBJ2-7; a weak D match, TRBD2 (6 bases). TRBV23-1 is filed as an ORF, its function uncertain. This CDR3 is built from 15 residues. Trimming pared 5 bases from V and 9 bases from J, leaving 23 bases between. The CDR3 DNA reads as TGCGCCAGCAGTTATGGGGGACTCCATGTCGTTGGGCAGTACTTC. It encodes CASSYGGLHVVGQYF.

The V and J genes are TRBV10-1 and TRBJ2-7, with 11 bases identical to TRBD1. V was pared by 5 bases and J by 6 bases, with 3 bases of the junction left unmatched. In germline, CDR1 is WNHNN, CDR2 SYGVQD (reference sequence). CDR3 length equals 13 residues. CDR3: CASSTGTGGEQYF. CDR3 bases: TGCGCCAGCAGTACCGGGACAGGGGGCGAGCAGTACTTC.

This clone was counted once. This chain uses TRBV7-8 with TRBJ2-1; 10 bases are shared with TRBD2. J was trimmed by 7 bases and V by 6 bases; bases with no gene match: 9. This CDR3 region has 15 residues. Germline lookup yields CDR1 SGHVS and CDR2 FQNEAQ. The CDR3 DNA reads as TGTGCCAGCAGGCCCGGGACTAGCGCGGCTAATGAGCAGTTCTTC. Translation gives CASRPGTSAANEQFF. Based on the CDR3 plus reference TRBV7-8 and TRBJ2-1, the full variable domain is GAGVSQSPRYKVAKRGQDVALRCDPISGHVSLFWYQQALGQGPEFLTYFQNEAQLDKSGLPSDRFFAERPEGSVSTLKIQRTQQEDSAVYLCASRPGTSAANEQFFGPGTRLTVL.

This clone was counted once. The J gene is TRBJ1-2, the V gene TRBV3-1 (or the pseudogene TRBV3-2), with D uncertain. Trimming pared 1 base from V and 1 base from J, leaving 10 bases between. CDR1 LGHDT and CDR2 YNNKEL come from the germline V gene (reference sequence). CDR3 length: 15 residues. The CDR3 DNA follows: TGTGCCAGCAGCCAAGGGGGTTTAGTTAACTATGGCTACACCTTC. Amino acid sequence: CASSQGGLVNYGYTF.

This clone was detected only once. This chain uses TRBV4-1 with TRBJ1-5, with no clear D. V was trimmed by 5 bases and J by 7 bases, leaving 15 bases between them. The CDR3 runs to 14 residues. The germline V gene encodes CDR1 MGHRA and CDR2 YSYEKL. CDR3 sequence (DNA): TGCGCCAGCAGCTTCACTTCCACGGACCAGCCCCAGCATTTT. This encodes CASSFTSTDQPQHF.